The 2 T cell receptor beta chains reported below all come from one sample, sequenced in a study of blood T cells in healthy people across ages. A second 7 to 11 cycle PCR used barcoded and J-beta primers. TCRdb called the 5' RACE reads again in MiXCR, with one record for every CDR3 protein. The sample yields 1.6 million or so distinct CDR3 sequences, roughly 32% seen once. Sequenced sample: blood. These receptors were obtained from a woman younger than 45 in good health.

V is TRBV6-2 or TRBV6-3 and J is TRBJ2-7; possible D gene TRBD2, 6 bases. The CDR3 loop spans 19 amino acids. Germline CDR1 reads MNHEY; CDR2 reads SVGEGT. Trimming cost V 0 bases and J 0 bases, with 21 bases left between them. This CDR3 reads CASSYSVEGSFSSSYEQYF. The DNA of the CDR3 is TGTGCCAGCAGTTACTCGGTGGAGGGTAGTTTTTCAAGCTCCTACGAGCAGTACTTC.

This clonotype has only a few counts. V usage is TRBV6-1 and J usage is TRBJ1-6, with no clear D. CDR1 and CDR2 (germline): MNHNS, SASEGT. This CDR3 spans 15 amino acids. Trimming took off 6 bases at V and 9 bases at J, with 18 bases between the two ends. The CDR3 reads CASRGPGVGVSPLHF. The CDR3 DNA follows: TGTGCCAGCAGGGGCCCCGGAGTCGGAGTTTCACCCCTCCACTTT.